This T cell receptor (beta chain) was sequenced during a study of naive and memory T cell subsets. Separate alpha and beta amplification began at the second PCR step. Cells stained for CD3, CD4, CD8, CD45RA, CD27 and viability were sorted into four CD45RA/CD27 subsets. V lost 1 base, J lost 2 bases, and 13 bases lay in between. From germline, CDR1 is SGHNT and CDR2 YYREEE (reference sequence). The CDR3 has 15 residues. Study-wide results and limits: TCR counts from RNA may reflect activation-linked expression changes. Especially in CD8 cells, naive repertoires contained a few larger clonotypes, possibly CD45RA-re-expressing memory cells. Naive and memory repertoire findings lacked a ground truth for validation.

The beta constant-region primer was an equimolar mix of two oligonucleotides covering TRBC1 and TRBC2. The ligated cDNA underwent four PCR rounds using SP2 and nested alpha and beta constant-region primers. Via MiXCR, TCRdb re-called the UMI-ligation and nested PCR reads, giving one row per CDR3 protein. The profile shows approximately 150,000 distinct CDR3 sequences, under 25% of them singletons. Remarks on this clonotype: Its antigen is as yet unknown.

The chain employs TRBV5-4 and TRBJ2-7, with D unresolved. The clonotype comes from a human donor in good health. The specimen was naive CD8+ T cells from blood. The chain's CDR3 is CASSLSNGPTYEQYF. The CDR3, as DNA: TGTGCCAGCAGCTTGTCAAACGGGCCTACCTACGAGCAGTACTTC.